The present T cell receptor beta chain was sequenced within a study of blood T cell repertoires in COVID-19. Per the authors' pipeline: By means of reference gene primer amplification, nucleated cell counts were estimated. The assay was immunoSEQ multiplex PCR, and TCRdb's table has in-frame clones only and misses some. That table gives V, J and clone size, and the DNA gave D and trimming. The sample has roughly 330,000 clones, more than 70% seen once. The V and J ends lost 8 bases and 9 bases respectively, with 14 bases between them. The CDR3 consists of 11 residues. Germline values: CDR1 SNHLY, CDR2 FYNNEI. Recovered Cohort 3 donors showed two negative PCRs, clearance, or symptom resolution.

Sequences were obtained from PBMCs or T cells enriched from blood (not recorded which). The TCR comes from a woman in her twenties or thirties who had recovered from COVID-19. The rearrangement joins TRBV2 to TRBJ2-7; D uncertain. CDR3 in DNA: TGTGCCAGCTCAACCGCCCGGTTGCAGTACTTC. It is translated as CASSTARLQYF.